This T cell receptor (beta chain) was recorded in a study of a mutant IDH1 vaccine in newly diagnosed glioma. Whole-study context: Patients came in for eight vaccinations, in weeks 1, 3, 5, 7, 11, 15, 19 and 23. Vaccinations were initiated 4-6 weeks following radiotherapy alone, or were given together with temozolomide cycles. Study outcomes and limitations: Of all patients, 85% to 95% showed vaccine-induced immune responses.

Time point in this sample: week 23, last vaccination. Each vaccine dose was 300 ug of mutant IDH1 20-mer peptide, with topical imiquimod. Each donor presented with a new WHO grade 3 or 4 astrocytoma that tested IDH1-mutant and showed ATRX loss. The method was immunoSEQ multiplex PCR; TCRdb's version includes in-frame clones alone and lacks a portion of them. This repertoire shows around 80,000 clones, 85% found once; its top ten account for around 0.77%. Worth noting for this clone: Its antigen is unidentified.

Trimming pared 7 bases from V and 3 bases from J, leaving 10 bases between. CDR3 length: 13 amino acids. CDR1 ENHRY and CDR2 SYGVKD come from the germline V gene. The specimen was PBMCs, collected from a glioma patient whose treatment included an IDH1 peptide vaccine. The chain uses TRBV10-3 and TRBJ1-5, with a weak D call TRBD1 (5 bases). The sequence came from a woman aged 45-65 years with glioma. CDR3 sequence: CAITDSLNQPQHF. CDR3 bases: TGTGCCATCACTGACAGCCTCAATCAGCCCCAGCATTTT.